A selection of T cell receptor beta chains follows, all from one sample in a study of T cell repertoires in urothelial bladder cancer. Sequencing used immunoSEQ multiplex PCR; TCRdb keeps in-frame clones, though not all of them. Among about 14,000 clones listed, around 64% were seen once. The sample consisted of tumor-infiltrating cells from bladder cancer. All receptors come from a human donor with urothelial carcinoma. Each CDR3 is given with its conserved first and last residue. The D gene is left open where the match is weak. Expanded clones are given a class, and other clones once, few, many or no size at all.

>TRBD1|TRBJ2-7|NA|TRBV2
CASSVTGPEQYF
TGTGCCAGCAGTGTGACAGGGCCCGAGCAGTACTTC
>TRBD1|TRBJ1-1|few|TRBV29-1
CSVDAGQGAFF
TGCAGCGTTGATGCTGGACAGGGAGCTTTCTTT
>TRBD1|TRBJ1-1|NA|TRBV14
CASSQWTGVMNTEAFF
TGTGCCAGCAGCCAATGGACAGGGGTGATGAACACTGAAGCTTTCTTT
>NA|TRBJ2-5|NA|TRBV9
CASSVGPALVTQYF
TGTGCCAGCAGCGTAGGACCAGCTCTGGTGACCCAGTACTTC
>TRBD1|TRBJ2-5|NA|TRBV7-6
CASSQTAGQGQETQYF
TGTGCCAGCAGCCAAACTGCCGGACAGGGGCAAGAGACCCAGTACTTC
>TRBD1|TRBJ2-1|few|TRBV5-1
CASSNPTGVFSYNEQFF
TGCGCCAGCAGCAACCCGACAGGGGTTTTCTCCTACAATGAGCAGTTCTTC
>TRBD1|TRBJ1-5|NA|TRBV7-2
CASSKGGGGIGNQPQHF
TGTGCCAGCAGTAAAGGGGGAGGGGGCATAGGCAATCAGCCCCAGCATTTT
>NA|TRBJ1-6|NA|TRBV11-3
CASGQTSYNSPLHF
TGTGCCAGTGGACAGACCTCCTATAATTCACCCCTCCACTTT
>TRBD2|TRBJ2-3|once|TRBV5-6
CASSLTSGGATDTQYF
TGTGCCAGCAGCTTGACTAGCGGGGGGGCAACGGATACGCAGTATTTT
>TRBD1|TRBJ1-2|NA|TRBV7-9
CASSFKQGNFGYTF
TGTGCCAGCAGCTTTAAACAGGGGAATTTTGGCTACACCTTC
>NA|TRBJ1-1|NA|TRBV7-9
CASSLSGIQGEAFF
TGTGCCAGCAGCCTCAGCGGCATTCAGGGTGAAGCTTTCTTT
>TRBD1|TRBJ2-1|NA|TRBV19
CASSHRQGIRDEQFF
TGTGCCAGTAGTCACCGACAGGGGATTAGGGATGAGCAGTTCTTC